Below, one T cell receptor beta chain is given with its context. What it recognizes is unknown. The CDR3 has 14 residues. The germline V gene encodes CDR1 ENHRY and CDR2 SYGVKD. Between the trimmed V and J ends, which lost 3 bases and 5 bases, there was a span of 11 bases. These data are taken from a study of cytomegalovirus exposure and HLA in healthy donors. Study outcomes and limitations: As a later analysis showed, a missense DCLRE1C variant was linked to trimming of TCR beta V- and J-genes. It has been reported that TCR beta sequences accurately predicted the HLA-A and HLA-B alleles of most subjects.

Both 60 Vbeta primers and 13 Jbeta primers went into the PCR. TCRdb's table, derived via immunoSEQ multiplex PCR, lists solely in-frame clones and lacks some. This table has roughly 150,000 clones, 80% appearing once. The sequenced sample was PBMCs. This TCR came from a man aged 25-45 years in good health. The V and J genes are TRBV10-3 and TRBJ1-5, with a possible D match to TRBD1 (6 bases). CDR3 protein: CAISEGGGDQPQHF. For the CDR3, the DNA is TGTGCCATCAGTGAAGGGGGGGGAGATCAGCCCCAGCATTTT.